The clone carrying this TCR beta chain has a handful of counts. Its antigen remains unidentified. This specimen belongs to a study of beta chain features in type 1 diabetes. On the study more broadly: The study found patients and healthy donors alike in age, gender and cell yields. The study, taken as a whole, reports: Possibly, sequencing cDNA over-represented cells that had high TCR expression levels.

CD4+ naive, central memory, regulatory and stem cell-like memory cells were sorted via CD45RO/CCR7/CD25/CD127/CD95/CD27. The whole isolated RNA underwent reverse transcription, so sequencing captured expressed TCRB transcripts. The protocol was immunoSEQ multiplex PCR, while the TCRdb copy is restricted to in-frame clones and leaves out a portion. The sample gives hundreds of thousands of clones, over 9.5% of which show up once; 0.045% to 0.06% is in the top ten. This CDR3 is built from 12 residues. From germline, CDR1 is GTSNPN and CDR2 SVGIG (reference sequence). The V gene lost 0 bases and the J gene lost 8 bases, with 8 bases spanning the gap.

Sample: naive CD4+ T cells from blood. This clonotype was obtained from a woman aged 18-29 years in good health. This sequence joins TRBV30 and TRBJ1-3, with no clear D. The CDR3 is CAWSVNWDTIYF. In DNA, the CDR3 is TGTGCCTGGAGTGTCAATTGGGACACCATATATTTT.